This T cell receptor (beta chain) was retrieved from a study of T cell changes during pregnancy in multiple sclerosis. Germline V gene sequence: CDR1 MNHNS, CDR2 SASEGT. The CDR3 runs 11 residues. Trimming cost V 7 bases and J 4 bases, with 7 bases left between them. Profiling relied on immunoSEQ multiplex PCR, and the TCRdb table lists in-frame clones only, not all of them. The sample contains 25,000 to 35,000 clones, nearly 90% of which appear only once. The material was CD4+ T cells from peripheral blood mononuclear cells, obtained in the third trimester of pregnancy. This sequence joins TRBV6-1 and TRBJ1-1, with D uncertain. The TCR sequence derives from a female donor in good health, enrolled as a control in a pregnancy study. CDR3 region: CASTLVTEAFF. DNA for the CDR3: TGTGCCAGCACCCTAGTCACTGAAGCTTTCTTT.